The 14 T cell receptor beta chains in this list originate from one sample, sequenced in a study of a mutant IDH1 vaccine in newly diagnosed glioma. The table came from immunoSEQ multiplex PCR; TCRdb's copy has only in-frame clones and leaves some out. The table shows fewer than 70,000 clones, with more than 80% occurring only once. Antigen specificity for these receptors is unknown. Time point denoted: week 5, during vaccination. Every vaccination contained 300 ug of the mutant IDH1 20-mer peptide and was paired with topical imiquimod. The sample consisted of PBMCs, taken from a glioma patient whose treatment included an IDH1 peptide vaccine. The receptors originated from a middle-aged woman with glioma.

The rearrangement uses TRBV5-1 and TRBJ2-7; D remains unclear. CDR3 size: 13 residues. Per germline, CDR1 SGHRS and CDR2 YFSETQ. V was shortened by 0 bases and J by 5 bases, with 9 bases between the two germline ends. This CDR3 reads CASSLEASNEQYF. For the CDR3, the DNA is TGCGCCAGCAGCTTGGAGGCTTCTAACGAGCAGTACTTC. The entire variable domain, with the rest obtained from reference TRBV5-1 and TRBJ2-7, is as follows: KAGVTQTPRYLIKTRGQQVTLSCSPISGHRSVSWYQQTPGQGLQFLFEYFSETQRNKGNFPGRFSGRQFSNSRSEMNVSTLELGDSALYLCASSLEASNEQYFGPGTRLTVT.

The chain uses TRBV15 and TRBJ1-2; no firm D call. The germline V gene has CDR1 LNHNV and CDR2 YYDKDF (reference sequence). CDR3 length equals 12 residues. V was shortened by 0 bases and J by 1 base, with 0 bases between the two germline ends. The CDR3 nucleotides read TGTGCCACCAGCAGAGATAACTATGGCTACACCTTC. It codes for CATSRDNYGYTF.

The chain carries TRBV7-2 and TRBJ1-1; 9 nucleotides match TRBD1. The germline V gene encodes CDR1 SGHTA and CDR2 FQGNSA. This CDR3 is built from 13 residues. The V and J ends lost 4 bases and 6 bases, in that order; junction bases with no gene match: 3. CDR3 amino acids: CASSSRQGAEAFF. As DNA, the CDR3 is TGTGCCAGCAGCTCCAGACAGGGGGCTGAAGCTTTCTTT.

The V gene is TRBV11-3, the J gene TRBJ2-1; D is ambiguous. Germline-derived CDR1 and CDR2 are SGHNT and YENEEA. V lost 0 bases and J 9 bases, leaving 15 bases between the germline ends. The CDR3 is 15 amino acids. The CDR3 region has the DNA TGTGCCAGCAGCTTAGATCCCCTAGAATCGTCTGAGCAGTTCTTC. Translating gives CASSLDPLESSEQFF.

The chain joins TRBV5-1 to TRBJ2-1; D is undetermined. Trimming took off 0 bases at V and 8 bases at J, with 9 bases between the two ends. CDR3 size: 13 residues. In germline, CDR1 is SGHRS, CDR2 YFSETQ. For the CDR3, the DNA is TGCGCCAGCAGCTTGGAATCAAGGCATGAGCAGTTCTTC. Amino acids: CASSLESRHEQFF. The full variable domain, in which reference TRBV5-1 and TRBJ2-1 provide the parts outside the CDR3, is KAGVTQTPRYLIKTRGQQVTLSCSPISGHRSVSWYQQTPGQGLQFLFEYFSETQRNKGNFPGRFSGRQFSNSRSEMNVSTLELGDSALYLCASSLESRHEQFFGPGTRLTVL.

The chain couples TRBV7-6 to TRBJ2-1, with 7 nucleotides matching TRBD1. Germline assignment: CDR1 SGHVS and CDR2 FNYEAQ. The CDR3 runs to 14 residues. Trimming at V came to 3 bases and at J to 7 bases, leaving 6 bases not matched to a gene. In nucleotides, the CDR3 is TGTGCCAGCAGCTTCCGACAGGGCGGGAATGAGCAGTTCTTC. As protein: CASSFRQGGNEQFF.

The J gene is TRBJ1-1, the V gene TRBV30; D is ambiguous. This CDR3 has 13 residues. Germline V gives CDR1 GTSNPN, CDR2 SVGIG (reference sequence). Trimming removed 2 bases at V and 4 bases at J, with 11 bases between. CDR3 amino acids: CAWSMGVGTEAFF. In DNA, the CDR3 is TGTGCCTGGAGTATGGGTGTGGGCACTGAAGCTTTCTTT.

This chain joins TRBV19 and TRBJ2-2, with TRBD2 matching 10 bases. Germline loops: CDR1 LNHDA, CDR2 SQIVND (reference sequence). With V trimmed by 9 bases and J by 5 bases, 12 bases remained unmatched. The CDR3 totals 16 residues. CDR3 in amino acids: CASLEGLAGETGELFF. CDR3 DNA sequence: TGTGCCAGCCTCGAGGGGCTAGCGGGAGAAACCGGGGAGCTGTTTTTT.

This rearrangement joins TRBV5-1 to TRBJ2-5; unclear D gene. CDR3 length: 17 residues. CDR1 and CDR2 from the germline V gene are SGHRS and YFSETQ. Trimming stripped 0 bases from V and 3 bases from J, with 18 bases between. This CDR3 is CASSLAVGQLNEETQYF. The CDR3 nucleotides are TGCGCCAGCAGCTTGGCCGTTGGGCAGTTAAACGAAGAGACCCAGTACTTC.

The chain joins TRBV6-5 to TRBJ2-7; 9 bases are shared with TRBD1. The V gene's germline CDR1 is MNHEY and CDR2 SVGAGI. With 6 bases clipped from V and 2 bases from J, the junction kept 5 bases outside the gene matches. The CDR3 has 14 residues. CDR3 protein: CASRDRGATYEQYF. For the CDR3, the DNA is TGTGCCAGCAGAGACAGGGGGGCGACCTACGAGCAGTACTTC.

The chain couples TRBV4-1 to TRBJ2-5; D gene uncertain. The CDR3 contains 15 residues. Trimming left V 2 bases short and J 2 bases short, with 12 bases between. CDR1 MGHRA and CDR2 YSYEKL come from the germline V gene. CDR3: CASSQFVAGQETQYF. CDR3 nucleotides: TGCGCCAGCAGCCAATTCGTGGCCGGGCAAGAGACCCAGTACTTC.

This sequence joins TRBV2 and TRBJ1-4, with 7 bases lining up with TRBD1. After removal of 6 bases from V and 6 bases from J, the junction contained 7 bases not matched to a gene. Germline assignment: CDR1 SNHLY and CDR2 FYNNEI. The CDR3 runs 14 residues. CDR3 region: CASRLTGTDEKLFF. DNA for the CDR3: TGTGCCAGCAGGTTGACAGGGACGGATGAAAAACTGTTTTTT.

V gene TRBV30 combines with J gene TRBJ2-5; 7 bases align to TRBD2. Germline V gene sequence: CDR1 GTSNPN, CDR2 SVGIG (reference sequence). The CDR3 is 14 amino acids. The junction had 9 bases not matched to a gene; V was cut back by 2 bases and J by 6 bases. The CDR3 nucleotides are TGTGCCTGGAGTACTTGGGGGGGTCCCAAGACCCAGTACTTC. As protein: CAWSTWGGPKTQYF.

The chain couples TRBV19 to TRBJ2-7; D is perhaps TRBD1 (6 bases). There are 14 residues in the CDR3. Trimming shortened V by 0 bases and J by 2 bases, and 8 bases separated the two germline ends. From germline, CDR1 is LNHDA and CDR2 SQIVND (reference sequence). CDR3 DNA: TGTGCCAGTAGTATAGAGGACAGCACCTACGAGCAGTACTTC. Its protein product is CASSIEDSTYEQYF.